The next 29 T cell receptor beta chains were all read from a single sample in a study of blood T cell repertoires in COVID-19. Generated by immunoSEQ multiplex PCR, the TCRdb table keeps only in-frame clones and is missing some. The sample includes about 170,000 clones, about 83% of them seen just once. Sequencing was done on a sample of PBMCs or T cells enriched from blood (not recorded which). These receptors originate from a woman aged 50 to 60 in a cohort exposed to, infected with or recovered from COVID-19 (not recorded which).

The V call is TRBV5-6, the J call TRBJ2-5; 9 bases map to TRBD1. V shed 4 bases, J shed 4 bases, and the junction held 14 bases outside the gene matches. This CDR3 comprises 17 residues. CDR1 and CDR2 (germline): SGHDT, YYEEEE. The CDR3 region is CASSPGWPGQGPETQYF. Written as DNA, the CDR3 is TGTGCCAGCAGCCCGGGCTGGCCGGGACAGGGTCCAGAGACCCAGTACTTC.

This clone is a singleton in its sample. V gene TRBV4-3 combines with J gene TRBJ2-7; D possibly corresponds to TRBD1 (6 bases). With 0 bases removed from V and 4 bases from J, the gap between germline ends came to 16 bases. CDR1 is LGHNA and CDR2 is YSLEER in the germline V gene. CDR3 size: 16 residues. This CDR3 reads CASSQDRAGVVYEQYF. The CDR3 DNA follows: TGCGCCAGCAGCCAAGATAGGGCAGGGGTTGTGTACGAGCAGTACTTC.

V usage is TRBV18 and J usage is TRBJ1-1; 10 bases fit TRBD1. This CDR3 spans 17 amino acids. The germline gives CDR1 KGHSH, CDR2 LQKENI. With V trimmed by 6 bases and J by 0 bases, 10 bases remained unmatched. CDR3 DNA: TGTGCCAGCTCTGTCAACCGGGACAGGGGCATGAACACTGAAGCTTTCTTT. It translates to CASSVNRDRGMNTEAFF. Full variable domain (rest looked up from reference TRBV18 and TRBJ1-1): NAGVMQNPRHLVRRRGQEARLRCSPMKGHSHVYWYRQLPEEGLKFMVYLQKENIIDESGMPKERFSAEFPKEGPSILRIQQVVRGDSAAYFCASSVNRDRGMNTEAFFGQGTRLTVV.

This chain joins TRBV14 and TRBJ2-5, with TRBD1 as a possible D gene (6 bases). V lost 1 base, J lost 7 bases, and 13 bases lay in between. This CDR3 region has 14 residues. Germline V gives CDR1 SGHDN, CDR2 FVKESK. The CDR3: CASSQASGRGTQYF. The DNA of the CDR3 is TGTGCCAGCAGCCAAGCGTCTGGCAGGGGGACCCAGTACTTC.

This chain links TRBV10-3 with TRBJ2-3, with 11 bases lining up with TRBD2. V lost 5 bases to trimming and J lost 0 bases; unmatched junction nucleotides: 7. Germline lookup yields CDR1 ENHRY and CDR2 SYGVKD. The CDR3 sequence is 17 residues long. The CDR3 loop reads CAISSTSGSSSTDTQYF. The CDR3 coding sequence is TGTGCCATCAGTTCCACTAGCGGGAGTAGCAGCACAGATACGCAGTATTTT.

This chain connects TRBV27 to TRBJ2-7; 9 bases fit TRBD2. CDR3 size: 15 residues. J was trimmed by 7 bases and V by 3 bases; bases with no gene match: 10. From germline, CDR1 is MNHEY and CDR2 SMNVEV (reference sequence). The CDR3 spells CASSLETSGLTEQYF. CDR3 bases: TGTGCCAGCAGTTTGGAGACTAGCGGCCTCACGGAGCAGTACTTC.

This clone was counted only a few times. The gene calls are TRBV2 and TRBJ2-2; TRBD2 agrees at 7 bases. This CDR3 region has 14 residues. In germline, CDR1 is SNHLY, CDR2 FYNNEI. After removal of 4 bases from V and 4 bases from J, the junction contained 3 bases not matched to a gene. The CDR3, as DNA: TGTGCCAGCAGTGTCGGACTAGGCACCGGGGAGCTGTTTTTT. Residues: CASSVGLGTGELFF.

This chain links TRBV4-3 with TRBJ2-1; TRBD2 is a possible D gene (6 bases). CDR1 is LGHNA, CDR2 YSLEER, per germline. The CDR3 consists of 15 residues. V gave up 1 base and J gave up 3 bases, with 10 bases separating them. CDR3 DNA sequence: TGCGCCAGCAGCCAAGCCCGGGGGTTCTACAATGAGCAGTTCTTC. Its translation: CASSQARGFYNEQFF.

J is TRBJ1-1 and V is TRBV19; D gene uncertain. The CDR3 totals 14 residues. Per germline, CDR1 LNHDA and CDR2 SQIVND (reference sequence). Trimming left V 5 bases short and J 1 base short, with 11 bases between. DNA for the CDR3: TGTGCCAGTAGTTCCCGGGGAGAGAACACTGAAGCTTTCTTT. Translated, it gives CASSSRGENTEAFF. Variable domain in full (rest from reference TRBV19 and TRBJ1-1): DGGITQSPKYLFRKEGQNVTLSCEQNLNHDAMYWYRQDPGQGLRLIYYSQIVNDFQKGDIAEGYSVSREKKESFPLTVTSAQKNPTAFYLCASSSRGENTEAFFGQGTRLTVV.

The rearrangement uses TRBV30 and TRBJ2-2; 12 positions match TRBD1. V dropped 3 bases and J dropped 3; count of bases not matched to a gene: 17. CDR3 length: 20 amino acids. Germline V gives CDR1 GTSNPN, CDR2 SVGIG (reference sequence). In nucleotides, the CDR3 is TGTGCCTGGAGCGGCATTGGGACAGGGGGCGTCCGGGTGGACACCGGGGAGCTGTTTTTT. Protein sequence: CAWSGIGTGGVRVDTGELFF.

This clone turned up a few times. This chain connects TRBV6-5 to TRBJ1-2; no definite D call. CDR3 length: 14 amino acids. Germline V lookup: CDR1 MNHEY, CDR2 SVGAGI. Trimming left V 7 bases short and J 3 bases short, with 15 bases between. The CDR3 DNA follows: TGTGCCAGCAAGATGGGTCCGGCGGACTATGGCTACACCTTC. Translation gives CASKMGPADYGYTF.

This clone showed up just once. The J gene is TRBJ2-5, the V gene TRBV28; the D is unclear. Germline assignment: CDR1 MDHEN and CDR2 SYDVKM. The CDR3 is 13 amino acids. V was clipped by 10 bases and J by 5 bases, with 17 bases between them. For the CDR3, the DNA is TGTGCCACCTCCGAAGAGGCCTTGGAGACCCAGTACTTC. Its protein is CATSEEALETQYF.

This chain joins TRBV5-1 and TRBJ2-1, with a tentative D call TRBD1 (6 bases). V lost 4 bases to trimming and J lost 4 bases, with 15 bases between them. Per germline, CDR1 SGHRS and CDR2 YFSETQ. This CDR3 has 15 amino acids. CDR3 DNA: TGCGCCAGCAGCGAAACAGGGACCCCGTACAATGAGCAGTTCTTC. Residues: CASSETGTPYNEQFF.

This chain connects TRBV24-1 to TRBJ2-1; TRBD1 matches at 9 bases. V gave up 0 bases and J gave up 8 bases; unmatched junction bases: 10. This CDR3 is built from 17 residues. Germline V lookup: CDR1 KGHDR, CDR2 SFDVKD. The CDR3 reads CATSDLSRTGVGDEQFF. The CDR3 DNA reads TGTGCCACCAGTGATTTGAGCCGGACAGGGGTGGGTGATGAGCAGTTCTTC.

Written as DNA, the CDR3 is TGTGCCAGCAGCCAAGAGGTCAGATTCTCTGGAAACACCATATATTTT. Protein sequence: CASSQEVRFSGNTIYF. This chain joins TRBV3-1 (or the pseudogene TRBV3-2) and TRBJ1-3; D is ambiguous. The CDR3 runs to 16 residues. Germline values: CDR1 LGHDT, CDR2 YNNKEL (reference sequence). Trimming pared 0 bases from V and 0 bases from J, leaving 9 bases between.

The chain recombines TRBV4-1 with TRBJ1-5, with unresolved D. Germline V gene data show CDR1 as MGHRA and CDR2 as YSYEKL. There are 13 residues in the CDR3. Between the trimmed V and J ends, which lost 1 base and 3 bases, there was a span of 4 bases. CDR3 nucleotide sequence: TGCGCCAGCAGCCAAGCGTTCAATCAGCCCCAGCATTTT. Its protein product is CASSQAFNQPQHF.

V and J are TRBV16 and TRBJ2-2; the match to TRBD1 covers 7 bases. The CDR3 extends over 13 amino acids. CDR1 and CDR2 (germline): KGHSY, FQNENV. Trimming removed 4 bases from V and 5 bases from J; junction bases left unmatched: 1. For the CDR3, the DNA is TGTGCCAGCAGCCGACAGGGTACCGGGGAGCTGTTTTTT. It codes for CASSRQGTGELFF.

The count of this clone is one. V usage is TRBV25-1 and J usage is TRBJ2-2; 8 positions match TRBD1. This CDR3 is built from 16 residues. V lost 0 bases, J lost 2 bases, and 2 bases stayed unmatched. From germline, CDR1 is MGHDK and CDR2 SYGVNS. CDR3 residues: CASSEYGQGNTGELFF. In DNA form, the CDR3 reads TGTGCCAGCAGTGAATACGGACAGGGAAACACCGGGGAGCTGTTTTTT. The full variable domain, rest sourced from reference TRBV25-1 and TRBJ2-2, is EADIYQTPRYLVIGTGKKITLECSQTMGHDKMYWYQQDPGMELHLIHYSYGVNSTEKGDLSSESTVSRIRTEHFPLTLESARPSHTSQYLCASSEYGQGNTGELFFGEGSRLTVL.

The chain links TRBV27 to TRBJ2-3; tentatively, D is TRBD2 (5 bases). Looked up from germline, CDR1 is MNHEY and CDR2 is SMNVEV (reference sequence). V lost 6 bases and J 5 bases, leaving 21 bases between the germline ends. There are 16 residues in the CDR3. CDR3 sequence reads: CASSNRYVEAVDTQYF. In DNA form, the CDR3 reads TGTGCCAGCAGCAATCGGTACGTGGAGGCAGTAGATACGCAGTATTTT.

V is TRBV7-2 and J is TRBJ2-1; 8 bases line up with TRBD2. In germline, CDR1 is SGHTA, CDR2 FQGNSA. The CDR3 is 13 amino acids. V gave up 7 bases and J gave up 8 bases; unmatched junction bases: 7. CDR3 in amino acids: CASNKGRGDEQFF. The CDR3 bases are TGTGCCAGCAACAAGGGGCGGGGGGATGAGCAGTTCTTC.

V is TRBV25-1 and J is TRBJ2-6, with 7 positions matching TRBD1. The CDR3 covers 16 residues. J lost 4 bases, V lost 4 bases, and 7 bases had no gene match. Germline V CDR1 and CDR2: MGHDK, SYGVNS. The DNA for the CDR3 is TGTGCCAGCAGTGCCGACAGGGTCATGGGGGCCAACGTCCTGACTTTC. This encodes CASSADRVMGANVLTF.

V gene TRBV7-9 combines with J gene TRBJ2-3; 7 bases line up with TRBD2. Germline V lookup: CDR1 SEHNR, CDR2 FQNEAQ (reference sequence). There are 15 residues in the CDR3. Trimming cost V 6 bases and J 5 bases; bases outside gene matches: 11. The CDR3, as DNA: TGTGCCAGCAGTAGCGGGTCGGGTTTCGGAGATACGCAGTATTTT. Translated: CASSSGSGFGDTQYF.

The chain uses TRBV7-5 and TRBJ2-5; no check of the table's D call, TRBD2, against the DNA was made. TRBV7-5 is given as a pseudogene. The CDR3 extends over 16 amino acids. The CDR3 reads CARTPLRDSYQETQYF. The CDR3 DNA is TGTGCCAGAACCCCCCTGCGGGATTCCTACCAAGAGACCCAGTACTTC.

This chain links TRBV9 with TRBJ1-1, with 12 positions matching TRBD1. J gave up 3 bases and V 5 bases, and 8 bases lay outside the gene matches. Germline values: CDR1 SGDLS, CDR2 YYNGEE. The CDR3 length is 16 residues. CDR3 DNA: TGTGCCAGCAGTCCCGGGACAGGGGGCTACGACACTGAAGCTTTCTTT. As protein: CASSPGTGGYDTEAFF. The whole variable domain, filled in from reference TRBV9 and TRBJ1-1, reads DSGVTQTPKHLITATGQRVTLRCSPRSGDLSVYWYQQSLDQGLQFLIQYYNGEERAKGNILERFSAQQFPDLHSELNLSSLELGDSALYFCASSPGTGGYDTEAFFGQGTRLTVV.

The genes are TRBV6-5 and TRBJ1-5; D not certain. Trimming cost V 4 bases and J 4 bases, with 8 bases left between them. The CDR3 has 13 amino acids. CDR1 and CDR2 (germline): MNHEY, SVGAGI. CDR3 region: CASSSQRNQPQHF. DNA of the CDR3: TGTGCCAGCAGTTCCCAGCGGAATCAGCCCCAGCATTTT.

The chain uses TRBV28 and TRBJ2-7; D may be TRBD1 (5 bases). Trimming left V 6 bases short and J 6 bases short, with 18 bases between. The length of the CDR3 is 14 residues. CDR1 is MDHEN and CDR2 is SYDVKM in the germline V gene. The CDR3 DNA reads as TGTGCCAGCAGAGAGCGACAGACCGGCTCCGAGCAGTACTTC. It specifies CASRERQTGSEQYF. The whole variable domain, remainder taken from reference TRBV28 and TRBJ2-7, is DVKVTQSSRYLVKRTGEKVFLECVQDMDHENMFWYRQDPGLGLRLIYFSYDVKMKEKGDIPEGYSVSREKKERFSLILESASTNQTSMYLCASRERQTGSEQYFGPGTRLTVT.

V gene TRBV5-1 combines with J gene TRBJ1-1; D is ambiguous. Germline CDR1 is SGHRS and CDR2 is YFSETQ. Trimming took 0 bases from V and 4 from J, leaving 10 bases between them. This CDR3 is built from 14 residues. The CDR3 here is CASSLVLDSTEAFF. In DNA form, the CDR3 reads TGCGCCAGCAGCTTGGTACTCGATTCCACTGAAGCTTTCTTT. The full variable domain, in which reference TRBV5-1 and TRBJ1-1 provide the parts outside the CDR3, is KAGVTQTPRYLIKTRGQQVTLSCSPISGHRSVSWYQQTPGQGLQFLFEYFSETQRNKGNFPGRFSGRQFSNSRSEMNVSTLELGDSALYLCASSLVLDSTEAFFGQGTRLTVV.

This CDR3 is CASSQGRGGAFYEQYF. The CDR3 bases are TGCGCCAGCAGCCAAGGTAGAGGGGGCGCGTTCTACGAGCAGTACTTC. This chain links TRBV4-3 with TRBJ2-7; 7 positions match TRBD1. V lost 1 base and J lost 3; bases outside the gene matches: 9. This CDR3 is built from 16 residues. CDR1 and CDR2 (germline): LGHNA, YSLEER.

The V call is TRBV2, the J call TRBJ1-4, with 7 bases lining up with TRBD1. Germline V gene data show CDR1 as SNHLY and CDR2 as FYNNEI. The CDR3 runs to 13 residues. The V and J ends lost 10 bases and 3 bases, in that order; junction bases with no gene match: 5. CDR3 coding DNA: TGTGCCACCCCGGGACAGTCTAATGAAAAACTGTTTTTT. Protein product: CATPGQSNEKLFF. Supplemented by reference TRBV2 and TRBJ1-4, the full variable domain reads EPEVTQTPSHQVTQMGQEVILRCVPISNHLYFYWYRQILGQKVEFLVSFYNNEISEKSEIFDDQFSVERPDGSNFTLKIRSTKLEDSAMYFCATPGQSNEKLFFGSGTQLSVL.